The 23 T cell receptor beta chains below were found in one sample sequenced in a study of graft-versus-host responses after intestinal transplantation. Profiled with immunoSEQ multiplex PCR; TCRdb holds only in-frame clones, not every one. Of tens of thousands of clones detected, 92% appear once; the ten largest clones hold roughly 0.66%. The input for sequencing was PBMCs, taken 98 days after intestinal transplantation. The source is a human patient who received an intestinal transplant, so some T cells may come from the graft donor.

The chain uses TRBV4-2 and TRBJ2-4; D is ambiguous. This CDR3 has 17 residues. Germline CDR1 and CDR2: LGHNA and YNFKEQ. The ends were cut back, 4 bases at V and 0 bases at J, with 16 bases in the middle. This CDR3 reads CASSPRNGGLAKNIQYF. CDR3 nucleotides: TGTGCCAGCAGCCCAAGAAATGGCGGCTTAGCCAAAAACATTCAGTACTTC.

The chain has TRBV5-6 and TRBJ2-3, with TRBD2 identical over 8 bases. CDR3 size: 14 residues. With V trimmed by 0 bases and J by 4 bases, 1 base remained unmatched. CDR1 and CDR2 (germline): SGHDT, YYEEEE. The CDR3: CASSLAGGPDTQYF. The CDR3 DNA sequence: TGTGCCAGCAGCTTGGCGGGGGGGCCAGATACGCAGTATTTT.

The chain uses TRBV7-9 and TRBJ2-1, with 7 positions matching TRBD2. The CDR3 is 16 amino acids. From germline, CDR1 is SEHNR and CDR2 FQNEAQ (reference sequence). V lost 5 bases to trimming and J lost 0 bases; unmatched junction nucleotides: 7. In DNA form, the CDR3 reads TGTGCCAGCAGCCCTCAAGCGGGGAGCTCCTACAATGAGCAGTTCTTC. Translating it yields CASSPQAGSSYNEQFF.

The sample holds a few counts of this clone. This chain links TRBV6-1 with TRBJ2-1; D ambiguous. V was shortened by 1 base and J by 6 bases, with 13 bases between the two germline ends. Germline loops: CDR1 MNHNS, CDR2 SASEGT. The CDR3 extends over 15 amino acids. CDR3 amino acids: CASSEEFGGFNEQFF. For the CDR3, the DNA is TGTGCCAGCAGTGAAGAGTTCGGCGGCTTCAATGAGCAGTTCTTC.

V is TRBV5-6 and J is TRBJ1-1, with TRBD1 matching 8 bases. V lost 0 bases and J lost 1; bases outside the gene matches: 5. The CDR3 length is 16 residues. The V gene's germline CDR1 is SGHDT and CDR2 YYEEEE. The CDR3 bases are TGTGCCAGCAGCTTGGTGGGACAGGAGAAGAACACTGAAGCTTTCTTT. It is translated as CASSLVGQEKNTEAFF.

The chain links TRBV5-1 to TRBJ2-1, with TRBD2 as a possible D gene (7 bases). The CDR3 contains 19 residues. Between the trimmed V and J ends, which lost 1 base and 5 bases, there was a span of 25 bases. The germline CDR1 and CDR2 sequences are SGHRS and YFSETQ. CDR3 nucleotide sequence: TGCGCCAGCAGCTTGTGGGGGGGCGAGGCGCCTAGGAGCAACAATGAGCAGTTCTTC. Translating it yields CASSLWGGEAPRSNNEQFF.

The chain employs TRBV5-1 and TRBJ2-6; D is uncertain. Trimming pared 4 bases from V and 2 bases from J, leaving 13 bases between. CDR1 is SGHRS and CDR2 is YFSETQ in the germline V gene. The CDR3 is 16 residues long. CDR3 bases: TGCGCCAGCAGCCACCGACCTCTAACTGGGGCCAACGTCCTGACTTTC. Translated: CASSHRPLTGANVLTF.

This sequence joins TRBV7-2 and TRBJ1-1; the D is unclear. V was clipped by 2 bases and J by 5 bases, with 9 bases between them. CDR1 is SGHTA, CDR2 FQGNSA, per germline. This CDR3 has 13 amino acids. Here the CDR3 DNA reads TGTGCCAGCAGCTTAAGCTGGGATACTGAAGCTTTCTTT. Translated, it gives CASSLSWDTEAFF.

This clone occurred once. This chain joins TRBV6-5 and TRBJ2-7, with unresolved D. CDR3 size: 13 residues. CDR1 and CDR2 (germline): MNHEY, SVGAGI. V was cut by 3 bases and J by 3 bases, with 9 bases left in between. The CDR3 protein is CASSYGVGYEQYF. DNA of the CDR3: TGTGCCAGCAGTTATGGGGTCGGCTACGAGCAGTACTTC.

The rearrangement joins TRBV4-1 to TRBJ2-7; tentative D call: TRBD1 (6 bases). The CDR3 extends over 14 amino acids. Germline CDR1 is MGHRA and CDR2 is YSYEKL. V lost 4 bases and J 0 bases, leaving 10 bases between the germline ends. CDR3 residues: CASSPGQPSYEQYF. CDR3 DNA: TGCGCCAGCAGCCCAGGACAGCCCTCCTACGAGCAGTACTTC.

The sample holds a few counts of this clone. This rearrangement joins TRBV10-2 to TRBJ2-7; 9 bases fit TRBD1. This CDR3 contains 15 residues. Looked up from germline, CDR1 is WSHSY and CDR2 is SAAADI. After removal of 2 bases from V and 3 bases from J, the junction contained 5 bases not matched to a gene. CDR3 residues: CASSEEGTGLYEQYF. The CDR3 DNA reads as TGCGCCAGCAGTGAGGAGGGGACAGGGCTCTACGAGCAGTACTTC.

Here the CDR3 reads CSVEGGGQVTDTQYF. The CDR3 region has the DNA TGCAGCGTTGAAGGAGGGGGACAGGTCACAGATACGCAGTATTTT. The chain links TRBV29-1 to TRBJ2-3, with 8 bases aligning to TRBD1. Germline loops: CDR1 SQVTM, CDR2 ANQGSEA. The CDR3 is 15 residues long. V gave up 1 base and J gave up 2 bases; unmatched junction bases: 5.

The chain links TRBV5-5 to TRBJ2-3, with 12 nucleotides matching TRBD2. The trim removed 2 bases at V and 4 bases at J, leaving 2 bases unmatched. The CDR3 runs 15 residues. Germline assignment: CDR1 SGHKS and CDR2 YYEKEE (reference sequence). In DNA, the CDR3 is TGTGCCAGCAGCTTTCTAGCGGGGGGGCCAGATACGCAGTATTTT. Translation: CASSFLAGGPDTQYF.

The chain recombines TRBV4-2 with TRBJ1-5; the D is unclear. V was trimmed by 8 bases and J by 9 bases, leaving 11 bases between them. The CDR3 has 11 amino acids. Germline CDR1 reads LGHNA; CDR2 reads YNFKEQ. This chain's CDR3 is CASGIFRPQHF. For the CDR3, the DNA is TGTGCCAGCGGCATATTTCGGCCCCAGCATTTT.

This rearrangement joins TRBV9 to TRBJ1-6; 8 bases are shared with TRBD1. The CDR3 length is 15 residues. Germline CDR1 reads SGDLS; CDR2 reads YYNGEE. V lost 3 bases and J lost 2; bases outside the gene matches: 1. The CDR3 DNA reads as TGTGCCAGCAGCGAACAGGGGGCCTATAATTCACCCCTCCACTTT. Translating gives CASSEQGAYNSPLHF.

This clone was detected only once. The V and J genes are TRBV21-1 and TRBJ2-5. TRBV21-1 is tagged as a pseudogene. This CDR3 is built from 14 residues. CDR3 in amino acids: CASSKDSGTETQYF. The CDR3 bases are TGTGCCAGCAGCAAAGACTCCGGGACAGAGACCCAGTACTTC.

This chain joins TRBV28 and TRBJ2-5; D is unclear. V was pared by 1 base and J by 0 bases, with 9 bases between. The CDR3 is 15 residues long. Germline assignment: CDR1 MDHEN and CDR2 SYDVKM. CDR3 sequence reads: CASSLSPAYQETQYF. The CDR3 nucleotides are TGTGCCAGCAGTTTATCACCGGCGTACCAAGAGACCCAGTACTTC.

The genes are TRBV6-5 and TRBJ2-7; 8 bases align to TRBD1. The CDR3 contains 13 residues. Germline-derived CDR1 and CDR2 are MNHEY and SVGAGI. V shed 5 bases, J shed 3 bases, and the junction held 3 bases outside the gene matches. Here the CDR3 reads CASSDGQGYEQYF. The CDR3 DNA is TGTGCCAGCAGTGACGGACAGGGCTACGAGCAGTACTTC.

The chain combines TRBV15 with TRBJ2-5; 9 bases are shared with TRBD1. The DNA end is more similar to TRBJ2-7, so the J call may be wrong. CDR1 is LNHNV and CDR2 is YYDKDF in the germline V gene (reference sequence). The CDR3 consists of 15 residues. The chain's CDR3 is CATSILTGQGNEQYF. DNA for the CDR3: TGTGCCACCAGCATCTTAACGGGACAGGGCAACGAGCAGTACTTC.

The genes are TRBV10-2 and TRBJ2-4; 14 bases align to TRBD2. This CDR3 has 17 amino acids. Germline trimming cut 4 bases from V and 0 bases from J; bases unmatched to any gene: 2. Germline V CDR1 and CDR2: WSHSY, SAAADI. Written as DNA, the CDR3 is TGCGCCAGCAGTGGACTAGCGGGGGGGCGAGCCAAAAACATTCAGTACTTC. This translates into CASSGLAGGRAKNIQYF.

The rearrangement uses TRBV10-3 and TRBJ2-3, with 8 bases aligning to TRBD1. The CDR3 is made up of 14 amino acids. The germline V gene has CDR1 ENHRY and CDR2 SYGVKD. V was pared by 9 bases and J by 1 base, with 6 bases of the junction left unmatched. The CDR3 reads CAICTGQGTDTQYF. The DNA for the CDR3 is TGTGCCATTTGCACGGGACAGGGCACAGATACGCAGTATTTT.

The sample holds one count of this clone. The chain employs TRBV28 and TRBJ2-7, with 13 bases matching TRBD2. The CDR3 spans 15 residues. The V gene end was trimmed by 3 bases and the J gene end by 2 bases; junction bases not matched to a gene: 1. Germline V gene lookup returns CDR1 MDHEN and CDR2 SYDVKM. The CDR3 DNA reads TGTGCCAGCAGTTTGGGGACTAGCGGGACCTACGAGCAGTACTTC. This sequence encodes CASSLGTSGTYEQYF.

The chain joins TRBV7-9 to TRBJ2-5; D is possibly TRBD1 (5 bases). Trimming removed 1 base from V and 4 bases from J, with 16 bases in between. This CDR3 region has 16 residues. Germline V gives CDR1 SEHNR, CDR2 FQNEAQ (reference sequence). CDR3 loop: CASSLVARAAGETQYF. Here the CDR3 DNA reads TGTGCCAGCAGCTTAGTTGCCAGGGCGGCAGGAGAGACCCAGTACTTC.